Included here is one T cell receptor (beta chain) sequence, with context. Its antigen remains unknown. These data are taken from a study of blood T cells in healthy people across ages. The use of a sample-barcoded 5' primer and a J-beta primer mix characterized a second PCR of about 7 to 12 cycles. Via MiXCR, TCRdb re-called the 5' RACE reads, giving one row per CDR3 protein. The sample has some 1.1 million distinct CDR3 sequences; approximately 38% are singletons. Overall study results and limits: Strong correlation was found linking TCR beta diversity to naive T cell percentage.

This CDR3 region has 13 residues. The sample comprised blood. This receptor was identified in a man younger than 30 in good health. J is TRBJ2-5 and V is TRBV21-1. TRBV21-1 is designated a pseudogene. CDR3 residues: CASSNASQETQYF. CDR3 nucleotides: TGTGCCAGCAGCAATGCGAGCCAAGAGACCCAGTACTTC.